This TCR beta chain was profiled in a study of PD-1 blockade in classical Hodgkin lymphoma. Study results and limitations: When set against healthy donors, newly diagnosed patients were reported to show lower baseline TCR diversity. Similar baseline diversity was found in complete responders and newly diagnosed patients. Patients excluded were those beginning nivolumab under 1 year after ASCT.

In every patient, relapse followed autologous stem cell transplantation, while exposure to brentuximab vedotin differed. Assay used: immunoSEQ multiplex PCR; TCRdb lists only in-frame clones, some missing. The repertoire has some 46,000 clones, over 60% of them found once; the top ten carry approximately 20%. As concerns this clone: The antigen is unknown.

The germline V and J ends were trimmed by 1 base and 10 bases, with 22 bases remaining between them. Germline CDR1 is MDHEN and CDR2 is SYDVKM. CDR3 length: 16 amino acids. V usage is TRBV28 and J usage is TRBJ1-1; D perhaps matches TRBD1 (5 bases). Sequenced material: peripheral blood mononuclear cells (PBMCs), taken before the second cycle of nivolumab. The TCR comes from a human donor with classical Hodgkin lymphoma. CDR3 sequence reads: CASSLSISGHMGGAFF. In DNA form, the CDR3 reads TGTGCCAGCAGTTTATCGATTTCGGGGCACATGGGGGGAGCTTTCTTT.